Sequencing of this TCR beta chain was carried out in a study of T cell responses to AZD1222 COVID-19 vaccine (dated by TCRdb to the early 2020s). With respect to the entire study: AZD1222 recipients whose second dose came at about 4 weeks and those whose second dose came at about 12 weeks were combined into one group, since spike-specific TCR depth and breadth did not differ between the two schedules. A total of under 250 trial participants underwent TCR sequencing, of whom more than 200 had received two doses of AZD1222 and around 26 had received two doses of the MenACWY control vaccine. Trial participants were enrolled by age into subgroups of 18-55, 56-69 and 70-plus years, and about 150, 27 and 61 TCR-sequenced participants, respectively, were included in these subgroups. Overall study outcomes, separate from this receptor: Reportedly, almost half of the unique spike-specific TCRs recognized epitopes lying outside the regions that are mutated in the B.1.351 and B.1.1.7 variants. Spike-specific TCR breadth and depth rose significantly after two AZD1222 doses compared with day 0 and with MenACWY recipients. Conclusions about previously exposed vaccinees are limited because only six or seven AZD1222 recipients were SARS-CoV-2 seropositive at baseline. No day 14 peak-response samples were available, so repertoires were characterized only after the peak T cell response. The vaccine-associated CD4 TCRs covered the entire spike protein, and the dominant responses fell in regions 160-218 and 743-854. In the small 56-69-year group, the increase in depth fell short of significance, most likely because of low power. Participants were mostly white British, with more females than males. The authors suggested clonal diversity may have been underestimated.

The CDR3 regions of human TCRbeta chains were subjected to immunosequencing. For the original study's pipeline: TCRs in the repertoires were matched against a reference library of SARS-CoV-2-specific TCRs that had been generated with the MIRA antigen-specificity platform. Breadth was defined as the fraction of unique TCRs that were SARS-CoV-2-associated. Depth was defined as the fraction of total T cells that were SARS-CoV-2-associated. Using the MIRA data, each spike-specific TCR was mapped to the spike region that the TCR reacts to and placed in a CD4 or CD8 class. Log10-transformed breadth and depth values were compared by one-way ANOVA with Sidak's multiple comparisons tests. TCRdb took over this immuneACCESS table, retaining in-frame rearrangements with V and J assigned. Such tables are incomplete; in checked studies, under half of the missing clones stem from an unresolved V gene, and the remainder is unexplained. D and trimming were read from the DNA, whereas the V and J calls and clone size are those reported in that table. The sample table lists about 130,000 clones, approximately 83% of them with a count of one. About 1.6% of the sample goes to the ten largest clones.

What this sample's time point label stands for: baseline before first vaccination. Vaccinee samples came from UK trials COV001 and COV002, including a single-blind randomized controlled phase 2/3 trial of AZD1222 (ChAdOx1 nCoV-19) in healthy adults. For TCRbeta chain sequencing, PBMC samples from trial participants were taken at day 0 and at day 28 after the second dose. In regard to this clone: It lacks a known antigen. No quality values exist for individual bases; no much larger clone is one base distant.

There are 12 amino acids in the CDR3, from cysteine to phenylalanine inclusive. Kept here is only the CDR3 DNA, which spans 36 bases and is read in frame from base 1. Deletion took 6 bases off V and 6 bases off J, with a span of 11 bases between the germline ends. Sequenced here: peripheral blood, sampled on day 0 of AZD1222 vaccination. The sequence is built from TRBV12-3 or TRBV12-4 and TRBJ1-1; the D gene assignment is ambiguous. This receptor was taken from an adult in good health. The CDR3: CASRAGGAEAFF. Here is the DNA: TGTGCCAGCAGGGCGGGTGGGGCTGAAGCTTTCTTT.